The 9 T cell receptor beta chains below come from one sample, sequenced in a study of blood T cell repertoires in COVID-19. The protocol was immunoSEQ multiplex PCR, while the TCRdb copy is restricted to in-frame clones and leaves out a portion. The sample includes around 100,000 clones, 81% of them seen just once. The specimen sequenced was peripheral blood. The receptor set was obtained from a man in his fifties with acute or convalescent COVID-19.

V usage is TRBV30 and J usage is TRBJ1-2, with D unclear. The CDR3 covers 12 residues. Germline CDR1 and CDR2: GTSNPN and SVGIG (reference sequence). V lost 5 bases and J 1 base, leaving 8 bases between the germline ends. The DNA for the CDR3 is TGTGCCTGGGAAACACATAACTATGGCTACACCTTC. Translating it yields CAWETHNYGYTF.

This sequence joins TRBV7-3 and TRBJ2-3; D gene ambiguous. V was pared by 4 bases and J by 9 bases, with 11 bases between. The germline CDR1 and CDR2 sequences are SGHTA and FQGTGA. The CDR3 contains 12 residues. This CDR3 is CASSSGSVTQYF. In DNA, the CDR3 is TGTGCCAGCAGCTCCGGGTCTGTGACGCAGTATTTT.

V and J are TRBV4-1 and TRBJ2-5, with 9 nucleotides matching TRBD2. V lost 4 bases, J lost 7 bases, and 13 bases stayed unmatched. This CDR3 has 16 residues. Germline CDR1 reads MGHRA; CDR2 reads YSYEKL. CDR3 region: CASSPLAGQGRGTQYF. The CDR3 DNA reads TGCGCCAGCAGCCCCCTAGCGGGGCAGGGACGGGGGACCCAGTACTTC.

CDR3 bases: TGTGCCATCAGTGAAAAGGGACAGGCAACCCGATACAATGAGCAGTTCTTC. Amino acids: CAISEKGQATRYNEQFF. The chain has TRBV10-3 and TRBJ2-1; 8 bases line up with TRBD1. With 3 bases clipped from V and 4 bases from J, the junction kept 11 bases outside the gene matches. Germline assignment: CDR1 ENHRY and CDR2 SYGVKD. This CDR3 has 17 residues.

The V call is TRBV19, the J call TRBJ1-1, with TRBD1 as a possible D gene (5 bases). CDR1 is LNHDA and CDR2 is SQIVND in the germline V gene (reference sequence). This CDR3 has 19 amino acids. V lost 11 bases, J lost 3 bases, and 34 bases lay in between. CDR3 amino acids: CASRGSWRGAKNYDTEAFF. CDR3 sequence (DNA): TGTGCCTCCCGAGGAAGTTGGAGGGGAGCGAAGAACTATGACACTGAAGCTTTCTTT.

The V gene is TRBV5-6, the J gene TRBJ1-6, with TRBD1 matching over 8 bases. This CDR3 region has 14 residues. The germline V gene encodes CDR1 SGHDT and CDR2 YYEEEE. V was clipped by 5 bases and J by 9 bases; unmatched bases: 7. The CDR3 DNA is TGTGCCAGCAGTTTGCGACAGGGGACTTCACCCCTCCACTTT. Amino acids: CASSLRQGTSPLHF.

V gene TRBV5-6 combines with J gene TRBJ2-5, with a possible D match to TRBD1 (6 bases). CDR1 is SGHDT and CDR2 is YYEEEE in the germline V gene. V was pared by 2 bases and J by 0 bases, with 14 bases between. The CDR3 extends over 16 amino acids. In DNA form, the CDR3 reads TGTGCCAGCAGCTTTTTCGGGACATCGTACCAAGAGACCCAGTACTTC. It is translated as CASSFFGTSYQETQYF. The variable domain in full, completed from reference TRBV5-6 and TRBJ2-5, reads DAGVTQSPTHLIKTRGQQVTLRCSPKSGHDTVSWYQQALGQGPQFIFQYYEEEERQRGNFPDRFSGHQFPNYSSELNVNALLLGDSALYLCASSFFGTSYQETQYFGPGTRLLVL.

This clone has just one count. V gene TRBV5-3 combines with J gene TRBJ1-2, with a tentative D call TRBD1 (5 bases). Being an ORF, TRBV5-3 has a function that is uncertain. V lost 2 bases, J lost 0 bases, and 14 bases lay in between. The CDR3 is 16 amino acids. The CDR3 DNA follows: TGTGCCAGAAGCTTCGGGGGGTCCCCTTCTAACTATGGCTACACCTTC. Translation gives CARSFGGSPSNYGYTF.

CDR3 in DNA: TGTGCCAGCAGCGGGGACAGGGAGGGCTATGGCTACACCTTC. Its translation is CASSGDREGYGYTF. The chain couples TRBV2 to TRBJ1-2; 9 bases match TRBD1. Germline V gene data show CDR1 as SNHLY and CDR2 as FYNNEI. J gave up 4 bases and V 6 bases, and 6 bases lay outside the gene matches. This CDR3 is built from 14 residues.